The T cell receptor (beta chain) described here comes from a study of molecular identifiers for immune sequencing clone quantification. TCRdb used MiXCR to reprocess the PCR reads, holding one entry per CDR3 protein. The sample includes 60,000 to 70,000 distinct CDR3 sequences, about 19% of them seen just once. This clonotype was detected many times. Its antigen remains unidentified. Input for naive CD8 libraries was roughly 17,000 to 1,000,000 sorted cells; the RNA fraction used was 10%, 30% or 50%. Sorting defined naive CD8 T cells as CD8+CD4-CCR7+CD45RA+. The length of the CDR3 is 14 residues. Trimming shortened V by 2 bases and J by 0 bases, and 9 bases separated the two germline ends. Looked up from germline, CDR1 is SGHRS and CDR2 is YFSETQ. Study-level points and caveats: Over 99% of effector molecules, but under 1% in naive cells, were held by clones with more than 20 RNA copies. Jurkat TCR RNA that was spiked in from one cell was reportedly detectable among approximately 900,000 naive cells.

The chain links TRBV5-1 to TRBJ2-7; D possibly uses TRBD1 or TRBD2 (5 bases each). The clonotype comes from a human donor in good health. Some libraries in this study had Jurkat cell RNA spiked in. Material for sequencing was naive CD8+ T cells from blood, with Jurkat cell RNA spiked in. Sample subset: FACS-sorted CD8+CD4-CCR7+CD45RA+ naive T cells. Here the CDR3 DNA reads TGCGCCAGCAGCTTTCGGGGACCCTCCTACGAGCAGTACTTC. Translated, it gives CASSFRGPSYEQYF.